A single sample is the source of the 24 T cell receptor beta chains below, sequenced in a study of radiation and T cells in renal cell carcinoma. Treatment reported: 15 Gy SBRT to primary tumor, nephrectomy 4 weeks later. Assay: immunoSEQ multiplex PCR; the TCRdb copy retains only in-frame clones and omits some. The repertoire has around 9,000 clones, roughly 60% of them found once; the top ten carry 15% to 20%. The specimen was tumor tissue, collected from a patient whose treatment included radiotherapy and nephrectomy. The receptors stem from a woman between 45 and 60 years old with renal cell carcinoma.

CDR3 amino acids: CASSPQTVDVSGANVLTF. In DNA form, the CDR3 reads TGCGCCAGCAGCCCCCAGACAGTTGACGTCTCTGGGGCCAACGTCCTGACTTTC. The rearrangement uses TRBV4-3 and TRBJ2-6, with D possibly matching TRBD1 (5 bases). Trimming removed 4 bases from V and 0 bases from J, with 16 bases in between. Germline V gives CDR1 LGHNA, CDR2 YSLEER. CDR3 size: 18 residues.

This clone was seen a handful of times. The gene calls are TRBV27 and TRBJ1-5, with D possibly matching TRBD1 (5 bases). Trimming removed 4 bases at V and 5 bases at J, with 12 bases between. Germline V gene sequence: CDR1 MNHEY, CDR2 SMNVEV (reference sequence). The CDR3 extends over 14 amino acids. CDR3 amino acids: CASSYGDSDQPQHF. The CDR3 DNA is TGTGCCAGCAGTTATGGGGACTCGGATCAGCCCCAGCATTTT.

The chain is built from TRBV28 and TRBJ2-7; TRBD1 matches 9 bases. Per germline, CDR1 MDHEN and CDR2 SYDVKM. Losses at the gene ends were 10 bases for V and 2 bases for J; bases not matched to a gene: 9. This CDR3 is 14 amino acids long. The CDR3: CATGWGQGTYEQYF. The CDR3 region has the DNA TGTGCCACGGGATGGGGACAGGGAACCTACGAGCAGTACTTC.

The sample holds a few counts of this clone. The CDR3 DNA reads TGCGCCAGTTATCAGGGCGGGGAGCTGTTTTTT. Translating it yields CASYQGGELFF. The V gene is TRBV5-1, the J gene TRBJ2-2; D perhaps matches TRBD1 (5 bases). CDR3 length: 11 residues. With 8 bases removed from V and 7 bases from J, the gap between germline ends came to 9 bases. CDR1 SGHRS and CDR2 YFSETQ come from the germline V gene. The full variable domain, with the rest looked up from reference TRBV5-1 and TRBJ2-2, is KAGVTQTPRYLIKTRGQQVTLSCSPISGHRSVSWYQQTPGQGLQFLFEYFSETQRNKGNFPGRFSGRQFSNSRSEMNVSTLELGDSALYLCASYQGGELFFGEGSRLTVL.

V usage is TRBV6-6 and J usage is TRBJ1-5; D remains ambiguous. V was cut by 7 bases and J by 3 bases, with 13 bases left in between. The CDR3 extends over 14 amino acids. Per the germline V gene, CDR1 is MNHNY and CDR2 is SVGAGI (reference sequence). CDR3: CASTPWGFNQPQHF. As DNA, the CDR3 is TGTGCCAGCACCCCGTGGGGTTTCAATCAGCCCCAGCATTTT.

The chain has TRBV7-9 and TRBJ2-2; perhaps TRBD1 as D (6 bases). Looked up from germline, CDR1 is SEHNR and CDR2 is FQNEAQ (reference sequence). This CDR3 contains 14 residues. Trimming stripped 5 bases from V and 10 bases from J, with 17 bases between. In DNA, the CDR3 is TGTGCCAGCAGCCCCGAACTACAGGGACAGGAGCTGTTTTTT. Its translation is CASSPELQGQELFF.

This chain joins TRBV7-2 and TRBJ1-2; the D is unclear. Germline assignment: CDR1 SGHTA and CDR2 FQGNSA. The V end was cut by 1 base, the J end by 0 bases, with 9 bases between. CDR3 length equals 15 residues. The CDR3 loop is CASSLGSSANYGYTF. CDR3 in DNA: TGTGCCAGCAGCTTAGGGTCGTCAGCTAACTATGGCTACACCTTC.

The chain combines TRBV10-3 with TRBJ2-3, with 11 bases aligning to TRBD2. Germline-derived CDR1 and CDR2 are ENHRY and SYGVKD. J gave up 1 base and V 4 bases, and 1 base lay outside the gene matches. The CDR3 has 15 amino acids. The CDR3 reads CAISGGLAGTDTQYF. DNA of the CDR3: TGTGCCATCAGTGGGGGACTAGCGGGCACAGATACGCAGTATTTT.

The V and J genes are TRBV11-2 and TRBJ2-7; 8 nucleotides align to TRBD2. Per germline, CDR1 SGHAT and CDR2 FQNNGV. With V trimmed by 0 bases and J by 3 bases, 7 bases remained unmatched. This CDR3 comprises 16 residues. CDR3 protein: CASSLDGAGGGYEQYF. In DNA, the CDR3 is TGTGCCAGCAGCTTAGACGGTGCGGGGGGAGGCTACGAGCAGTACTTC.

J is TRBJ2-1 and V is TRBV7-2; D is perhaps TRBD1 (5 bases). The germline V gene has CDR1 SGHTA and CDR2 FQGNSA. The ends were cut back, 1 base at V and 7 bases at J, with 11 bases in the middle. The CDR3 is 14 residues long. CDR3 in DNA: TGTGCCAGCAGCTTAGGGACACAAGGGAATGAGCAGTTCTTC. Amino acids: CASSLGTQGNEQFF.

The chain has TRBV10-3 and TRBJ2-5, with 7 bases aligning to TRBD2. This CDR3 is built from 16 residues. Germline trimming cut 0 bases from V and 1 base from J; bases unmatched to any gene: 5. Germline V gives CDR1 ENHRY, CDR2 SYGVKD. CDR3 DNA: TGTGCCATCAGTGAGTCCAGCGGGGAGAGCCAAGAGACCCAGTACTTC. Translating it yields CAISESSGESQETQYF.

In its sample, this clone was seen once. V gene TRBV11-3 combines with J gene TRBJ2-1; possibly TRBD2 for D (5 bases). V was pared by 3 bases and J by 3 bases, with 12 bases between. CDR1 and CDR2 from the germline V gene are SGHNT and YENEEA. The CDR3 spans 15 residues. The CDR3 nucleotides are TGTGCCAGCAGCTTGTGGGGAGCGGACTACAATGAGCAGTTCTTC. Its protein product is CASSLWGADYNEQFF.

The V call is TRBV10-1, the J call TRBJ2-5; no firm D call. With 6 bases removed from V and 2 bases from J, the gap between germline ends came to 13 bases. Germline CDR1 is WNHNN and CDR2 is SYGVQD (reference sequence). This CDR3 region has 14 residues. The CDR3: CASRADGLQETQYF. Written as DNA, the CDR3 is TGCGCCAGCAGAGCCGATGGGTTACAAGAGACCCAGTACTTC.

The chain is built from TRBV14 and TRBJ1-2; D remains unclear. V was clipped by 0 bases and J by 8 bases, with 10 bases between them. CDR3 length: 13 amino acids. Germline V gene sequence: CDR1 SGHDN, CDR2 FVKESK. The CDR3 protein is CASSQDWTSGYTF. CDR3 DNA: TGTGCCAGCAGCCAAGATTGGACCTCAGGCTACACCTTC.

The chain carries TRBV5-8 and TRBJ2-5; D is undetermined. Germline V gene sequence: CDR1 SGHTS, CDR2 YDEGEE. This CDR3 has 15 amino acids. The V gene lost 4 bases and the J gene lost 1 base, with 14 bases spanning the gap. CDR3 in DNA: TGTGCCAGCAGCCCCGACCGGACGGTCCAAGAGACCCAGTACTTC. It translates to CASSPDRTVQETQYF.

The chain joins TRBV15 to TRBJ2-2; TRBD2 is a possible D gene (7 bases). Germline V gives CDR1 LNHNV, CDR2 YYDKDF (reference sequence). The V and J ends lost 1 base and 2 bases respectively, with 11 bases between them. This CDR3 has 16 amino acids. CDR3 region: CATSRGRGANTGELFF. CDR3 DNA: TGTGCCACCAGCAGAGGCCGGGGGGCAAACACCGGGGAGCTGTTTTTT.

The J gene is TRBJ1-2, the V gene TRBV4-2, with 7 bases aligning to TRBD1. CDR3 length: 14 residues. Germline V CDR1 and CDR2: LGHNA, YNFKEQ. Trimming at V came to 1 base and at J to 6 bases, leaving 5 bases not matched to a gene. As DNA, the CDR3 is TGTGCCAGCAGCCAAGGGGACAGTAGGGATGGCTACACCTTC. Translating gives CASSQGDSRDGYTF.

The chain has TRBV5-1 and TRBJ2-3; weak D call: TRBD2 (6 bases). Germline V gives CDR1 SGHRS, CDR2 YFSETQ. CDR3 length equals 17 residues. V was shortened by 3 bases and J by 5 bases, with 22 bases between the two germline ends. CDR3 in amino acids: CASSSGGGGGEGDTQYF. The CDR3, as DNA: TGCGCCAGCAGCTCCGGTGGTGGGGGAGGAGAAGGAGATACGCAGTATTTT.

This clone was seen a handful of times. The genes are TRBV30 and TRBJ2-5, with no clear D. In germline, CDR1 is GTSNPN, CDR2 SVGIG (reference sequence). Trimming left V 3 bases short and J 2 bases short, with 13 bases between. The CDR3 runs to 14 residues. The CDR3 DNA follows: TGTGCCTGGAGCCAAGGGTTGGAGCAAGAGACCCAGTACTTC. Translated, it gives CAWSQGLEQETQYF. The full variable domain, rest sourced from reference TRBV30 and TRBJ2-5, is SQTIHQWPATLVQPVGSPLSLECTVEGTSNPNLYWYRQAAGRGLQLLFYSVGIGQISSEVPQNLSASRPQDRQFILSSKKLLLSDSGFYLCAWSQGLEQETQYFGPGTRLLVL.

The chain has TRBV14 and TRBJ1-1, with 8 positions matching TRBD1. The germline V gene encodes CDR1 SGHDN and CDR2 FVKESK. V was clipped by 4 bases and J by 4 bases; unmatched bases: 11. The CDR3 contains 16 residues. DNA for the CDR3: TGTGCCAGCAGCCCAGGGGGCGCGGCGGCCCTCACTGAAGCTTTCTTT. Translation: CASSPGGAAALTEAFF.

V gene TRBV11-2 combines with J gene TRBJ1-2; possible D gene TRBD1, 6 bases. V was trimmed by 2 bases and J by 4 bases, leaving 14 bases between them. This CDR3 is built from 15 residues. Germline V gene sequence: CDR1 SGHAT, CDR2 FQNNGV. The CDR3 sequence: CASSLSGGQSYGYTF. CDR3 coding DNA: TGTGCCAGCAGCTTATCCGGGGGGCAGAGCTATGGCTACACCTTC.

The genes are TRBV5-1 and TRBJ2-1; 7 nucleotides match TRBD1. Looked up from germline, CDR1 is SGHRS and CDR2 is YFSETQ. The V gene end was trimmed by 1 base and the J gene end by 5 bases; junction bases not matched to a gene: 12. CDR3 length: 17 residues. The CDR3 here is CASSLKGADQKDNEQFF. The CDR3 DNA sequence: TGCGCCAGCAGCTTGAAGGGGGCCGACCAAAAGGACAATGAGCAGTTCTTC. The variable domain in full, completed from reference TRBV5-1 and TRBJ2-1, reads KAGVTQTPRYLIKTRGQQVTLSCSPISGHRSVSWYQQTPGQGLQFLFEYFSETQRNKGNFPGRFSGRQFSNSRSEMNVSTLELGDSALYLCASSLKGADQKDNEQFFGPGTRLTVL.

The CDR3 coding sequence is TGTGCCAGCAGCCCCACGTGGGGAGACAAACCCTATGGCTACACCTTC. Amino acids: CASSPTWGDKPYGYTF. V is TRBV5-6 and J is TRBJ1-2, with unresolved D. Trimming removed 4 bases at V and 4 bases at J, with 20 bases between. The CDR3 is 16 residues long. The germline V gene has CDR1 SGHDT and CDR2 YYEEEE. The full variable domain, in which reference TRBV5-6 and TRBJ1-2 provide the parts outside the CDR3, is DAGVTQSPTHLIKTRGQQVTLRCSPKSGHDTVSWYQQALGQGPQFIFQYYEEEERQRGNFPDRFSGHQFPNYSSELNVNALLLGDSALYLCASSPTWGDKPYGYTFGSGTRLTVV.

V usage is TRBV19 and J usage is TRBJ2-1, with 11 bases lining up with TRBD2. This CDR3 spans 19 amino acids. Trimming at V came to 3 bases and at J to 4 bases, leaving 14 bases not matched to a gene. Per germline, CDR1 LNHDA and CDR2 SQIVND (reference sequence). In DNA form, the CDR3 reads TGTGCCAGTAGTATTGACGCTCCTAGCGGGGGGTCATATTACAATGAGCAGTTCTTC. This translates into CASSIDAPSGGSYYNEQFF.